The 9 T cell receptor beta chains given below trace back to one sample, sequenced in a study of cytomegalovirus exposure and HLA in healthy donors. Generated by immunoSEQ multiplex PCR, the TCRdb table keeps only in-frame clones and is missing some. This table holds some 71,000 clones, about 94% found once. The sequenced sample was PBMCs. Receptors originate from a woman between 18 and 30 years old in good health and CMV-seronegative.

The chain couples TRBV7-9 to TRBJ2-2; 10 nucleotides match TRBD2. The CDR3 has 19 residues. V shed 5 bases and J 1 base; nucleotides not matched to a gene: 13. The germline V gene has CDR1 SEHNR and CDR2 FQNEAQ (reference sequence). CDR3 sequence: CASSPSWLAGEWNTGELFF. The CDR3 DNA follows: TGTGCCAGCAGCCCTAGCTGGCTAGCGGGAGAATGGAACACCGGGGAGCTGTTTTTT.

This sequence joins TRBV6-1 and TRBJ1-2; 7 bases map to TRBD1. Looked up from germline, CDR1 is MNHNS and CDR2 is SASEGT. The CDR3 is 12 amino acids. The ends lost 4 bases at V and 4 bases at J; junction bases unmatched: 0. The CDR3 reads CASSGTGYGYTF. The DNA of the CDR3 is TGTGCCAGCAGTGGGACAGGCTATGGCTACACCTTC.

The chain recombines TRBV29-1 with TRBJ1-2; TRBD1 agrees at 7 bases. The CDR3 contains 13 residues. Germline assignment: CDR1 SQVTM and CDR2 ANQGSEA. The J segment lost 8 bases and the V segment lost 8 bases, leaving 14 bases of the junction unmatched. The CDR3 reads CSLRGQSDLGYTF. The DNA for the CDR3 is TGCAGCCTTAGGGGGCAATCGGATCTGGGCTACACCTTC.

The DNA of the CDR3 is TGTGCCAGCAGCCGGGGGACCACCCCCGGGGCTTTCTTT. Amino acid sequence: CASSRGTTPGAFF. The chain combines TRBV28 with TRBJ1-1; tentative D call: TRBD1 (5 bases). Trimming shortened V by 6 bases and J by 11 bases, and 19 bases separated the two germline ends. Germline V CDR1 and CDR2: MDHEN, SYDVKM. The CDR3 totals 13 residues.

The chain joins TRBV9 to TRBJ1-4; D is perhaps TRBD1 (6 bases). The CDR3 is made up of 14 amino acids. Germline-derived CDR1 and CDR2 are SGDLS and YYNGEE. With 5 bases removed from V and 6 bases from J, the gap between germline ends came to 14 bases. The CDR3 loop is CASRGGQGDEKLFF. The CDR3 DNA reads TGTGCCAGCAGGGGGGGGCAGGGAGATGAAAAACTGTTTTTT.

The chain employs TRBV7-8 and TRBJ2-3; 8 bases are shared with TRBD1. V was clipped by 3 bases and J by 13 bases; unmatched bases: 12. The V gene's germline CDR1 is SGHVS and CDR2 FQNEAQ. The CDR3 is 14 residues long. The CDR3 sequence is CASSLHDHQGAEYF. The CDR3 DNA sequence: TGTGCCAGCAGCTTGCACGATCATCAGGGGGCGGAGTATTTT.

CDR3 coding DNA: TGTGCCAGTAGCGACCGGGAGGGGGTCCCCTACGAGCAGTACTTC. This codes for CASSDREGVPYEQYF. This sequence joins TRBV19 and TRBJ2-7; 8 bases match TRBD2. This CDR3 is 15 amino acids long. CDR1 and CDR2 (germline): LNHDA, SQIVND (reference sequence). Trimming at V came to 6 bases and at J to 2 bases, leaving 9 bases not matched to a gene.

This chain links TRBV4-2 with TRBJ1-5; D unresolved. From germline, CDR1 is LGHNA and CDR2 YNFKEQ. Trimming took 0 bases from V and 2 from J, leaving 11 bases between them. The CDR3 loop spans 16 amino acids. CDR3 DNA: TGTGCCAGCAGCCAAGATTATGGCATCGGCAATCAGCCCCAGCATTTT. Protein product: CASSQDYGIGNQPQHF.

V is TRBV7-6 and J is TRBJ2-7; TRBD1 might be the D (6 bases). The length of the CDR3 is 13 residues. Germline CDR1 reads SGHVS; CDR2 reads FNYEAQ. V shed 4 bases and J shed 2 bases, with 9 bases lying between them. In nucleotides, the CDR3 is TGTGCCAGCAGCTCAGACAGGACCTACGAGCAGTACTTC. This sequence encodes CASSSDRTYEQYF.